This T cell receptor beta chain was obtained from a study of cytomegalovirus exposure and HLA in healthy donors. Study in general: Assignment to the Caucasian-associated ancestry cluster applied to around 80% of the approximately 370 genotyped donors. Study results and caveats: Sequencing probably produced one cluster of sequence variants that were highly shared.

The PCR contained 60 Vbeta and 13 Jbeta primers. Assay: immunoSEQ multiplex PCR; the TCRdb copy retains only in-frame clones and omits some. The sample has some 150,000 clones; 70% to 80% are singletons. Germline loops: CDR1 SEHNR, CDR2 FQNEAQ (reference sequence). CDR3 length equals 13 residues. The germline V and J ends were trimmed by 4 bases and 4 bases, with 10 bases remaining between them. As concerns this clone: No antigen is known for it.

Sequenced: PBMCs. The receptor was isolated from a man in his forties or fifties in good health and CMV-seronegative. The chain employs TRBV7-9 and TRBJ1-1, with D hard to call. The CDR3 DNA reads TGTGCCAGCAGCTACCAGGATGCCACTGAAGCTTTCTTT. It encodes CASSYQDATEAFF.